The T cell receptor (beta chain) described here comes from a study of shared clonotypes between healthy human individuals. Assay used: immunoSEQ multiplex PCR; TCRdb lists only in-frame clones, some missing. The sample has millions of clones, roughly 95% seen once. The V gene lost 0 bases and the J gene lost 0 bases, with 9 bases spanning the gap. Germline V lookup: CDR1 SGHRS, CDR2 YFSETQ. The length of the CDR3 is 15 residues. In the case of this clone: The sample has other DNA sequences that encode this CDR3 too.

The sequenced sample consisted of naive CD4+ T cells sorted from blood. Specified subset: CD45RA+ positively selected. The chain uses TRBV5-1 and TRBJ1-1, with D uncertain. The clonotype comes from a man younger than 35 in good health. For the CDR3, the DNA is TGCGCCAGCAGCTTGGTAGGTGCCATGAACACTGAAGCTTTCTTT. Translated: CASSLVGAMNTEAFF.